The T cell receptor beta chain described here comes from a study of T cells after yellow fever vaccination. V lost 6 bases, J lost 3 bases, and 0 bases stayed unmatched. Germline V gene data show CDR1 as LNHDA and CDR2 as SQIVND (reference sequence). The CDR3 totals 14 residues. This clonotype was seen a few times. The antigen remains unidentified. TCRdb re-derived calls from the 5' RACE reads in MiXCR, one entry per CDR3 protein. The sample has more than 300,000 distinct CDR3 sequences; about 10% are singletons. General study results and limits: Booster sampling recovered most clones from primary vaccination (roughly 97% CD4, roughly 88% CD8).

The chain combines TRBV19 with TRBJ1-6; 9 bases are shared with TRBD1. The specimen comprised CD4+ T cells sorted from PBMCs, sampled 45 days after the yellow fever booster vaccination. This TCR was sampled from a man between 18 and 29 years old who received the YFV17D yellow fever vaccine. CDR3 DNA sequence: TGTGCCAGTAGGGACAGGGGCTATAATTCACCCCTCCACTTT. It is translated as CASRDRGYNSPLHF.